This T cell receptor (beta chain) emerged from a study of PD-L1 blockade in urothelial cancer. Study-wide context: Every 3 weeks, patients received intravenous atezolizumab 1,200 mg, beginning 2014. Study results and caveats: When measured at 3 weeks, tumor-associated blood clones expanded more in durable-benefit patients.

CDR3 length: 19 amino acids. Trimming left V 0 bases short and J 1 base short, with 21 bases between. From germline, CDR1 is LGHNT and CDR2 FRNRAP. The time point was: pretreatment peripheral blood. A word on this clone: What it binds is not known.

Each PCR reaction had synthetic TCR analog templates spiked into it. Assay used: immunoSEQ multiplex PCR; TCRdb lists only in-frame clones, some missing. The sample yields 45,000 to 50,000 clones, 82% seen once. The sequence derives from a man aged 50 to 60 with urothelial cancer. The sample was PBMCs, taken around atezolizumab (anti-PD-L1) treatment. This chain joins TRBV12-5 and TRBJ1-1, with D uncertain. Here the CDR3 reads CASGLVRGLLVGENTEAFF. CDR3 bases: TGTGCTAGTGGTTTGGTACGCGGTTTGCTCGTCGGCGAGAACACTGAAGCTTTCTTT.